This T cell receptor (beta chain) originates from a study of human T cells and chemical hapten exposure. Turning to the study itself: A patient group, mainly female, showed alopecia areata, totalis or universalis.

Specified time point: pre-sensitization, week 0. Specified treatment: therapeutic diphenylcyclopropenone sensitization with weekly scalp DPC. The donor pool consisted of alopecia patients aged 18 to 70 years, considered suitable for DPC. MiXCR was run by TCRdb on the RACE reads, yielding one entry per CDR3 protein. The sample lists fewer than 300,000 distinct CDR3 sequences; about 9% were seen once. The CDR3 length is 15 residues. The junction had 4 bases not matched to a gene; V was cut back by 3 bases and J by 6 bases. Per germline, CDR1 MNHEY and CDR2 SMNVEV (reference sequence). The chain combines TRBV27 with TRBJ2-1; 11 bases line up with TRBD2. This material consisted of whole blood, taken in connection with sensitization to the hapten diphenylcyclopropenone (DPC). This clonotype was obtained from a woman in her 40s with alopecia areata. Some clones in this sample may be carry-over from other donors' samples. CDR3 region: CASSFPGLAVNEQFF. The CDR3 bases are TGTGCCAGCAGTTTTCCGGGACTAGCGGTCAATGAGCAGTTCTTC.